What follows are 22 T cell receptor beta chains derived from one specimen sequenced in a study of CD8 T cells in ankylosing spondylitis. Study results and limitations: Blood from ankylosing spondylitis patients appeared to carry a characteristic roughly 8-variant TCR beta motif.

From the 5' RACE reads, TCRdb called clonotypes with MiXCR, one entry per CDR3 protein. This sample has around 480,000 distinct CDR3 sequences; 17% occur once, and the top ten carry approximately 1%. Their specific antigens are unknown. The sequenced material came from blood, either unsorted or a sorted T cell fraction (not recorded which). The origin of the receptors is a male donor with ankylosing spondylitis.

This clonotype was seen only a few times. This chain joins TRBV27 and TRBJ2-3; 15 nucleotides align to TRBD2. This CDR3 comprises 18 residues. Trimming took 3 bases from V and 0 from J; bases not matched to a gene: 4. Germline V lookup: CDR1 MNHEY, CDR2 SMNVEV (reference sequence). CDR3 nucleotides: TGTGCCAGCAGTTTGCTGGGACTAGCGGGAGGTAGCACAGATACGCAGTATTTT. Protein: CASSLLGLAGGSTDTQYF.

In its sample, this clonotype was seen a few times. The chain carries TRBV30 and TRBJ1-1, with a possible D match to TRBD1 (6 bases). This CDR3 is 15 amino acids long. Germline V gene data show CDR1 as GTSNPN and CDR2 as SVGIG (reference sequence). The V and J ends lost 3 bases and 1 base respectively, with 15 bases between them. The CDR3 protein is CAWSLQGLTNTEAFF. CDR3 DNA sequence: TGTGCCTGGAGCTTACAGGGTCTTACGAACACTGAAGCTTTCTTT.

This clonotype was detected only a few times. The chain links TRBV7-2 to TRBJ2-1, with D unresolved. Germline V gene data show CDR1 as SGHTA and CDR2 as FQGNSA. The CDR3 length is 15 residues. Trimming pared 6 bases from V and 2 bases from J, leaving 14 bases between. Written as DNA, the CDR3 is TGTGCCAGCAGACCCACCTACGGAGCCTACAATGAGCAGTTCTTC. Encoded protein: CASRPTYGAYNEQFF.

The chain joins TRBV15 to TRBJ2-5; no reliable D call. This CDR3 spans 14 amino acids. The germline gives CDR1 LNHNV, CDR2 YYDKDF (reference sequence). V was cut by 0 bases and J by 4 bases, with 9 bases left in between. In nucleotides, the CDR3 is TGTGCCACCAGCAGAGATCGCGGAGTAGAGACCCAGTACTTC. Protein product: CATSRDRGVETQYF.

The chain couples TRBV6-5 to TRBJ2-7; a weak D match, TRBD1 (6 bases). Trimming cost V 4 bases and J 3 bases, with 16 bases left between them. CDR1 is MNHEY and CDR2 is SVGAGI in the germline V gene. This CDR3 is 15 amino acids long. Here the CDR3 DNA reads TGTGCCAGCAGTTCGGACAGAGCCCTTTACTACGAGCAGTACTTC. It encodes CASSSDRALYYEQYF.

The table lists this clonotype with a few counts. The rearrangement links TRBV6-1 to TRBJ1-1, with 7 positions matching TRBD1. The V and J ends lost 10 bases and 6 bases, in that order; junction bases with no gene match: 11. The germline V gene has CDR1 MNHNS and CDR2 SASEGT. There are 13 residues in the CDR3. Here the CDR3 reads CATRQGGWAEAFF. The DNA of the CDR3 is TGTGCCACCAGACAGGGAGGGTGGGCTGAAGCTTTCTTT.

The chain links TRBV10-3 to TRBJ2-7, with D possibly TRBD2 on 6 matching bases. CDR1 and CDR2 from the germline V gene are ENHRY and SYGVKD. This CDR3 has 14 amino acids. V dropped 8 bases and J dropped 7 bases, with 21 bases sitting between them. Here the CDR3 reads CAIGAGGLGGEQYF. The CDR3 region has the DNA TGTGCCATCGGCGCTGGGGGTTTGGGGGGTGAGCAGTACTTC.

This clonotype was counted many times. V is TRBV30 and J is TRBJ1-2; no clear D gene. CDR3 length: 11 amino acids. V lost 5 bases to trimming and J lost 4 bases, with 8 bases between them. The germline CDR1 and CDR2 sequences are GTSNPN and SVGIG (reference sequence). CDR3 bases: TGTGCCTGGGAGCGGTTCTATGGCTACACCTTC. Translation gives CAWERFYGYTF.

The CDR3 protein is CASSLGTGLPDTQYF. DNA of the CDR3: TGTGCCAGCAGCTTAGGGACAGGTTTACCAGATACGCAGTATTTT. The chain joins TRBV7-8 to TRBJ2-3; 7 bases align to TRBD1. The germline V gene encodes CDR1 SGHVS and CDR2 FQNEAQ. The CDR3 is made up of 15 amino acids. V shed 1 base and J 4 bases; nucleotides not matched to a gene: 5.

This clonotype was counted a few times. V gene TRBV5-1 combines with J gene TRBJ1-1; a possible D gene is TRBD1 (6 bases). The length of the CDR3 is 15 residues. The germline gives CDR1 SGHRS, CDR2 YFSETQ. V lost 0 bases, J lost 5 bases, and 14 bases lay in between. The CDR3 DNA follows: TGCGCCAGCAGCTTGGTTGGACAGATGGTGACTGAAGCTTTCTTT. It translates to CASSLVGQMVTEAFF. Full variable domain (outside the CDR3, taken from reference TRBV5-1 and TRBJ1-1): KAGVTQTPRYLIKTRGQQVTLSCSPISGHRSVSWYQQTPGQGLQFLFEYFSETQRNKGNFPGRFSGRQFSNSRSEMNVSTLELGDSALYLCASSLVGQMVTEAFFGQGTRLTVV.

This chain joins TRBV6-2 or TRBV6-3 and TRBJ1-2; no definite D call. This CDR3 is 15 amino acids long. Germline V gene data show CDR1 as MNHEY and CDR2 as SVGEGT. V was trimmed by 8 bases and J by 1 base, leaving 17 bases between them. The CDR3 coding sequence is TGTGCCAGCCGCGTCCCTCTGTCGGGTAACTATGGCTACACCTTC. Amino acid sequence: CASRVPLSGNYGYTF.

This clonotype was observed at least ten times. This rearrangement joins TRBV7-2 to TRBJ1-5; TRBD1 matches 9 bases. Germline values: CDR1 SGHTA, CDR2 FQGNSA. The CDR3 has 13 residues. Trimming removed 6 bases from V and 7 bases from J; junction bases left unmatched: 4. CDR3 sequence (DNA): TGTGCCAGCAGGGACAGGGGAGACCAGCCCCAGCATTTT. Its translation is CASRDRGDQPQHF.

V gene TRBV7-8 combines with J gene TRBJ2-1; a possible D gene is TRBD1 (5 bases). The CDR3 sequence is 13 residues long. Germline CDR1 reads SGHVS; CDR2 reads FQNEAQ. V dropped 2 bases and J dropped 6 bases, with 8 bases sitting between them. CDR3 coding DNA: TGTGCCAGCAGCTTACTGGGGCGCAATGAGCAGTTCTTC. Amino acid sequence: CASSLLGRNEQFF.

The rearrangement links TRBV7-9 to TRBJ2-7; no definite D call. The CDR3 extends over 15 amino acids. The V gene's germline CDR1 is SEHNR and CDR2 FQNEAQ (reference sequence). The ends were cut back, 5 bases at V and 5 bases at J, with 19 bases in the middle. The CDR3 sequence is CASSPGVGMRDEQYF. In nucleotides, the CDR3 is TGTGCCAGCAGCCCAGGAGTGGGGATGAGAGACGAGCAGTACTTC.

The rearrangement uses TRBV12-3 or TRBV12-4 and TRBJ1-2, with TRBD1 as a possible D gene (6 bases). With 8 bases removed from V and 8 bases from J, the gap between germline ends came to 21 bases. The CDR3 extends over 14 amino acids. CDR3 loop: CASSGDDKQRGYTF. The CDR3 DNA is TGTGCCAGCTCAGGGGATGATAAGCAGAGGGGCTACACCTTC.

The chain carries TRBV12-3 or TRBV12-4 and TRBJ1-2; D possibly corresponds to TRBD1 (6 bases). This CDR3 contains 13 residues. Trimming took off 5 bases at V and 8 bases at J, with 15 bases between the two ends. The CDR3 sequence: CASSPGQPRGYTF. The DNA of the CDR3 is TGTGCCAGCAGTCCCGGACAGCCTAGGGGCTACACCTTC.

The V and J genes are TRBV18 and TRBJ2-1; possible D gene TRBD2, 5 bases. Germline V gene data show CDR1 as KGHSH and CDR2 as LQKENI. CDR3 size: 14 residues. V shed 1 base and J shed 6 bases, with 10 bases lying between them. CDR3 protein: CASSPQAGLNEQFF. The CDR3 DNA follows: TGTGCCAGCTCACCACAGGCGGGTCTCAATGAGCAGTTCTTC.

The chain combines TRBV19 with TRBJ1-2, with D possibly TRBD1 on 5 matching bases. V was clipped by 4 bases and J by 0 bases, with 9 bases between them. This CDR3 region has 14 residues. Germline CDR1 is LNHDA and CDR2 is SQIVND (reference sequence). The CDR3 protein is CASSTGASNYGYTF. CDR3 nucleotides: TGTGCCAGTAGTACCGGGGCATCTAACTATGGCTACACCTTC.

V gene TRBV2 combines with J gene TRBJ2-3, with D possibly being TRBD2 (6 bases). The CDR3 contains 16 residues. Trimming shortened V by 6 bases and J by 0 bases, and 16 bases separated the two germline ends. Looked up from germline, CDR1 is SNHLY and CDR2 is FYNNEI. In DNA form, the CDR3 reads TGTGCCAGCAGCGCCAAACTAGCCCCTAGCACAGATACGCAGTATTTT. Amino acid sequence: CASSAKLAPSTDTQYF.

In its sample, this clonotype was seen a few times. V is TRBV20-1 and J is TRBJ2-7, with 9 bases aligning to TRBD2. Germline V gene sequence: CDR1 DFQATT, CDR2 SNEGSKA (reference sequence). This CDR3 region has 14 residues. J gave up 1 base and V 1 base, and 2 bases lay outside the gene matches. CDR3 sequence: CSARGSGRSYEQYF. The CDR3 DNA reads as TGCAGTGCTAGAGGTAGCGGGAGATCCTACGAGCAGTACTTC.

Only a few counts were recorded for this clonotype. The rearrangement links TRBV28 to TRBJ1-4; a weak D match, TRBD1 (5 bases). Germline CDR1 MDHEN, CDR2 SYDVKM. Trimming shortened V by 6 bases and J by 7 bases, and 15 bases separated the two germline ends. The CDR3 sequence is 14 residues long. CDR3 nucleotide sequence: TGTGCCAGCAGCTGGGGGGGTCTTGGTGAAAAACTGTTTTTT. It codes for CASSWGGLGEKLFF.

This clonotype has ten or more counts. The V and J genes are TRBV7-3 and TRBJ2-3, with TRBD2 identical over 9 bases. The CDR3 is 19 residues long. V gave up 1 base and J gave up 2 bases; unmatched junction bases: 13. CDR1 and CDR2 (germline): SGHTA, FQGTGA. The CDR3 bases are TGTGCCAGCAGCTTAAGGCCAGCGGGGGGCAATACCCCCACAGATACGCAGTATTTT. This encodes CASSLRPAGGNTPTDTQYF.